This TCR beta chain was observed in a study of CD4 T cells in relation to SARS-CoV-2 and coronaviruses. This CDR3 region has 17 residues. Trimming took 4 bases from V and 3 from J, leaving 20 bases between them. Remarks on this clone: Its antigen remains unidentified.

The data were produced by immunoSEQ multiplex PCR, yet TCRdb's version contains in-frame clones alone and is incomplete. The sample records about 40,000 clones, 77% being singletons. Study results and limitations: Crossreactivity was assessed only for spike protein, not other viral proteins.

This receptor was identified in an adult with COVID-19. Sequenced sample: memory CD4+ T cells from PBMCs, cultured in vitro. The V gene is TRBV5-3, the J gene TRBJ2-4; TRBD1 might be the D (6 bases). TRBV5-3 is given ORF status, its function remaining uncertain. The CDR3 here is CARSPFRGQPIKNIQYF. In DNA form, the CDR3 reads TGTGCCAGAAGCCCCTTCCGAGGACAGCCGATCAAAAACATTCAGTACTTC.